This note documents a single TCR beta chain sequence. The antigen is undetermined. The length of the CDR3 is 13 residues. The germline V gene encodes CDR1 MDHEN and CDR2 SYDVKM. Trimming cost V 4 bases and J 4 bases, with 5 bases left between them. This entry comes from a study of T cell repertoires in cytomegalovirus infection. Study as a whole: Public TCR beta signatures provided an indication of both CMV infection and a matching HLA type.

Notes on the study in general: Identification of carriers of CMV plus the relevant HLA was performed using cumulative public TCR beta family frequency. In two of eight donors, the top clonotype was HLA-C-restricted CMV-specific.

TCRdb redid the calling of the reads with MiXCR, one entry per CDR3 protein. The sample has hundreds of thousands of distinct CDR3 sequences, roughly 24% seen once. The chain joins TRBV28 to TRBJ1-6; maybe TRBD1 (5 bases). The sequence derives from a human donor in good health (CMV status not recorded). Some clones in this sample may be carry-over from other donors' samples. Sequencing was carried out using CD8+ T cells from PBMCs. CDR3 DNA sequence: TGTGCCAGCAGTTGGACATATAATTCACCCCTCCACTTT. It encodes CASSWTYNSPLHF.